The 24 T cell receptor beta chains given below trace back to one sample, sequenced in a study of OX40 agonist ivuxolimab in advanced cancers. Profiled with immunoSEQ multiplex PCR; TCRdb holds only in-frame clones, not every one. The sample comprises some 70,000 clones, approximately 86% of which are singletons, and 2.5% to 3% rests with the top ten. Material: CD4+ or CD8+ T cells sorted from blood, obtained in a trial of the OX40 agonist ivuxolimab. These receptors all come from an adult with an advanced solid tumor such as melanoma, head and neck, liver or kidney cancer.

This chain links TRBV14 with TRBJ2-2; the D gene could be TRBD1 or TRBD2 (5 bases each). V lost 4 bases and J lost 0, with 15 bases in between. The CDR3 has 17 amino acids. The germline V gene has CDR1 SGHDN and CDR2 FVKESK. The DNA of the CDR3 is TGTGCCAGCAGCCCGATTTCTAGGGGAGCGAACACCGGGGAGCTGTTTTTT. Its translation: CASSPISRGANTGELFF. Based on the CDR3 plus reference TRBV14 and TRBJ2-2, the full variable domain is EAGVTQFPSHSVIEKGQTVTLRCDPISGHDNLYWYRRVMGKEIKFLLHFVKESKQDESGMPNNRFLAERTGGTYSTLKVQPAELEDSGVYFCASSPISRGANTGELFFGEGSRLTVL.

The table lists this clone with a count of one. This rearrangement joins TRBV7-2 to TRBJ2-2; the match to TRBD2 covers 7 bases. Looked up from germline, CDR1 is SGHTA and CDR2 is FQGNSA. The V segment lost 5 bases and the J segment 5 bases; nucleotides outside the gene matches: 11. The CDR3 spans 16 residues. CDR3 DNA sequence: TGTGCCAGCAGCCCAGGGTCGGGGGGAAGGACCGGGGAGCTGTTTTTT. Protein sequence: CASSPGSGGRTGELFF.

This chain uses TRBV11-2 with TRBJ1-1, with TRBD1 as a possible D gene (6 bases). The CDR3 has 11 residues. V was pared by 5 bases and J by 7 bases, with 8 bases between. From germline, CDR1 is SGHAT and CDR2 FQNNGV. CDR3 amino acids: CASSMTGEAFF. In nucleotides, the CDR3 is TGTGCCAGCAGCATGACAGGTGAAGCTTTCTTT.

The V and J genes are TRBV2 and TRBJ2-7; D is unresolved. There are 10 residues in the CDR3. The V end lost 8 bases, the J end lost 3 bases, and 5 bases lay between the germline ends. Germline-derived CDR1 and CDR2 are SNHLY and FYNNEI. For the CDR3, the DNA is TGTGCCAGCCCTTACTACGAGCAGTACTTC. Its translation is CASPYYEQYF.

V and J are TRBV2 and TRBJ1-6, with TRBD1 matching over 8 bases. This CDR3 has 15 residues. The V segment lost 7 bases and the J segment 6 bases; nucleotides outside the gene matches: 8. CDR1 is SNHLY, CDR2 FYNNEI, per germline. The CDR3 spells CASNKGQGGNSPLHF. CDR3 coding DNA: TGTGCCAGCAATAAAGGACAGGGCGGTAATTCACCCCTCCACTTT.

The rearrangement links TRBV5-8 to TRBJ1-1; no definite D call. This CDR3 contains 15 residues. Germline V lookup: CDR1 SGHTS, CDR2 YDEGEE. Deletions cut 1 base from V and 0 bases from J, with 10 bases between. The CDR3 region has the DNA TGTGCCAGCAGCTTGCGAAGGGCGATGAACACTGAAGCTTTCTTT. It yields the protein CASSLRRAMNTEAFF.

The CDR3 coding sequence is TGTGCCAGCAGCCCTGGACTAGCGGGGGGGCAGGATACGCAGTATTTT. Its translation is CASSPGLAGGQDTQYF. The rearrangement joins TRBV5-4 to TRBJ2-3, with 15 positions matching TRBD2. The germline V gene encodes CDR1 SGHNT and CDR2 YYREEE (reference sequence). The ends lost 4 bases at V and 6 bases at J; junction bases unmatched: 6. This CDR3 is built from 16 residues.

The chain recombines TRBV30 with TRBJ2-2, with D perhaps TRBD2 (7 bases). V lost 4 bases to trimming and J lost 13 bases, with 19 bases between them. The germline V gene encodes CDR1 GTSNPN and CDR2 SVGIG (reference sequence). The CDR3 extends over 13 amino acids. DNA of the CDR3: TGTGCCTGGACCACCTTGGGGGGGGCAGGGCTGTTTTTT. It encodes CAWTTLGGAGLFF. Filled out from reference TRBV30 and TRBJ2-2, the complete variable domain reads SQTIHQWPATLVQPVGSPLSLECTVEGTSNPNLYWYRQAAGRGLQLLFYSVGIGQISSEVPQNLSASRPQDRQFILSSKKLLLSDSGFYLCAWTTLGGAGLFFGEGSRLTVL.

The genes are TRBV5-4 and TRBJ2-5; possibly TRBD1 or TRBD2 for D (5 bases each). The CDR3 sequence is 15 residues long. V shed 2 bases and J shed 1 base, with 12 bases lying between them. CDR1 and CDR2 (germline): SGHNT, YYREEE (reference sequence). DNA for the CDR3: TGTGCCAGCAGCTTTCGGGGCGTCGGCCAAGAGACCCAGTACTTC. Amino acid sequence: CASSFRGVGQETQYF.

This chain links TRBV5-4 with TRBJ2-1; tentatively, D is TRBD2 (5 bases). Germline V CDR1 and CDR2: SGHNT, YYREEE (reference sequence). Trimming left V 4 bases short and J 8 bases short, with 25 bases between. The CDR3 sequence is 17 residues long. CDR3: CASSTLVSGNAPYEQFF. The DNA of the CDR3 is TGTGCCAGCAGCACCCTAGTAAGCGGTAATGCCCCTTATGAGCAGTTCTTC.

The gene calls are TRBV15 and TRBJ2-5; a weak D match, TRBD2 (5 bases). The germline V and J ends were trimmed by 5 bases and 3 bases, with 10 bases remaining between them. This CDR3 has 13 residues. Germline V gene lookup returns CDR1 LNHNV and CDR2 YYDKDF (reference sequence). CDR3 bases: TGTGCCACCAGCCGAGGGTCGGAAGAGACCCAGTACTTC. This codes for CATSRGSEETQYF.

V usage is TRBV30 and J usage is TRBJ2-7; 9 nucleotides match TRBD1. The V and J ends lost 5 bases and 2 bases, in that order; junction bases with no gene match: 4. The CDR3 covers 13 residues. Germline assignment: CDR1 GTSNPN and CDR2 SVGIG (reference sequence). CDR3 residues: CAWGTGRTYEQYF. DNA for the CDR3: TGTGCCTGGGGGACAGGGAGAACCTACGAGCAGTACTTC.

This clone was counted only a few times. The chain combines TRBV5-6 with TRBJ2-7; tentative D call: TRBD1 (5 bases). V was clipped by 7 bases and J by 0 bases, with 14 bases between them. The CDR3 runs 14 residues. CDR1 is SGHDT, CDR2 YYEEEE, per germline. CDR3 nucleotide sequence: TGTGCCAGCTCCCGACAGAAAAACTCCTACGAGCAGTACTTC. Translation gives CASSRQKNSYEQYF.

The CDR3 spells CASGGNQRSGANVLTF. DNA of the CDR3: TGTGCCAGCGGGGGCAACCAGCGCTCTGGGGCCAACGTCCTGACTTTC. V is TRBV14 and J is TRBJ2-6, with a tentative D call TRBD1 (6 bases). Trimming took 8 bases from V and 0 from J, leaving 14 bases between them. The CDR3 has 16 residues. Germline values: CDR1 SGHDN, CDR2 FVKESK.

This chain uses TRBV10-3 with TRBJ2-7; 13 bases line up with TRBD2. The germline V gene has CDR1 ENHRY and CDR2 SYGVKD. This CDR3 comprises 15 residues. The V segment lost 4 bases and the J segment 5 bases; nucleotides outside the gene matches: 5. CDR3 in DNA: TGTGCCATCAGTGGAACTAGCGGGGGGGTCCACGAGCAGTACTTC. Translated: CAISGTSGGVHEQYF.

V and J are TRBV5-1 and TRBJ1-1, with D maybe TRBD1 (6 bases). Per the germline V gene, CDR1 is SGHRS and CDR2 is YFSETQ. V shed 2 bases and J shed 4 bases, with 18 bases lying between them. The CDR3 contains 16 residues. The CDR3 DNA follows: TGCGCCAGCAGCTTACAGGGAGTAAGTTCCAGCACTGAAGCTTTCTTT. It specifies CASSLQGVSSSTEAFF.

The chain combines TRBV11-3 with TRBJ1-1; D gene uncertain. V lost 5 bases to trimming and J lost 0 bases, with 10 bases between them. The CDR3 extends over 14 amino acids. From germline, CDR1 is SGHNT and CDR2 YENEEA. The CDR3 region has the DNA TGTGCCAGCAGCGGGAGCCTAATGAACACTGAAGCTTTCTTT. The encoded protein is CASSGSLMNTEAFF.

V and J are TRBV11-3 and TRBJ2-5; 8 positions match TRBD2. The V and J ends lost 6 bases and 1 base, in that order; junction bases with no gene match: 13. Germline V gene data show CDR1 as SGHNT and CDR2 as YENEEA. The CDR3 extends over 17 amino acids. The CDR3 bases are TGTGCCAGCAGAATATTCCCGTCGGGGGGGGTCCAAGAGACCCAGTACTTC. It specifies CASRIFPSGGVQETQYF.

This rearrangement joins TRBV19 to TRBJ2-3; D call uncertain. Trimming took off 3 bases at V and 2 bases at J, with 6 bases between the two ends. The CDR3 is 13 amino acids. CDR1 is LNHDA, CDR2 SQIVND, per germline (reference sequence). The CDR3 nucleotides are TGTGCCAGTAGTATGCCCCCCACAGATACGCAGTATTTT. Translating it yields CASSMPPTDTQYF.

V is TRBV2 and J is TRBJ1-1; D is unresolved. Trimming shortened V by 6 bases and J by 6 bases, and 14 bases separated the two germline ends. The CDR3 has 13 amino acids. Germline-derived CDR1 and CDR2 are SNHLY and FYNNEI. This CDR3 reads CASREGPMAEAFF. The CDR3 DNA reads TGTGCCAGCAGGGAGGGCCCCATGGCTGAAGCTTTCTTT. Full variable domain (rest looked up from reference TRBV2 and TRBJ1-1): EPEVTQTPSHQVTQMGQEVILRCVPISNHLYFYWYRQILGQKVEFLVSFYNNEISEKSEIFDDQFSVERPDGSNFTLKIRSTKLEDSAMYFCASREGPMAEAFFGQGTRLTVV.

V and J are TRBV5-1 and TRBJ2-5; 8 nucleotides agree with TRBD1. The J call may be faulty, since TRBJ2-7 better matches the DNA end. CDR3 size: 14 residues. CDR1 is SGHRS, CDR2 YFSETQ, per germline. The CDR3 DNA is TGCGCCAGCAGCCCATGGACAGGGAGCGCCGAGCAGTACTTC. This gives the protein CASSPWTGSAEQYF.

The chain couples TRBV10-3 to TRBJ2-7; no clear D gene. Trimming removed 9 bases from V and 6 bases from J, with 15 bases in between. The CDR3 totals 12 residues. The germline V gene has CDR1 ENHRY and CDR2 SYGVKD. CDR3 amino acids: CAIYDGPGEQYF. The CDR3 coding sequence is TGTGCCATATACGACGGCCCTGGCGAGCAGTACTTC.

Only one count was recorded for this clone. The rearrangement uses TRBV6-1 and TRBJ2-1; D is possibly TRBD2 (5 bases). V dropped 3 bases and J dropped 7 bases, with 7 bases sitting between them. Germline V CDR1 and CDR2: MNHNS, SASEGT. The CDR3 covers 12 residues. The CDR3 bases are TGTGCCAGCAGTGAGAGGGATAATGAGCAGTTCTTC. Its translation is CASSERDNEQFF.

In nucleotides, the CDR3 is TGTGCCAGCAGGGTCCGGGACGTTAGCTATAATTCACCCCTCCACTTT. This gives the protein CASRVRDVSYNSPLHF. The V call is TRBV6-4, the J call TRBJ1-6, with a possible D match to TRBD1 (5 bases). CDR3 length equals 16 residues. V gave up 6 bases and J gave up 3 bases, with 15 bases separating them. Germline V lookup: CDR1 MRHNA, CDR2 SNTAGT.